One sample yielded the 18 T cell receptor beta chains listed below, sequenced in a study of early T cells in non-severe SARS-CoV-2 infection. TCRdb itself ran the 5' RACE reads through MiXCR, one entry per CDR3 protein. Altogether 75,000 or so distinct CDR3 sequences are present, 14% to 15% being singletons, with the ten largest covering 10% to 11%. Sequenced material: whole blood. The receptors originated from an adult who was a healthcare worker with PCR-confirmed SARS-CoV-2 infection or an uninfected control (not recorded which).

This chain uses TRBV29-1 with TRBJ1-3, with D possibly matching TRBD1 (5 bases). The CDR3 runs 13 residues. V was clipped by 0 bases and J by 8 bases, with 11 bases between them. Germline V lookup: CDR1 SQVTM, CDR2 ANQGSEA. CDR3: CSVEDPRGDTIYF. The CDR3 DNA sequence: TGCAGCGTTGAAGATCCACGGGGGGACACCATATATTTT.

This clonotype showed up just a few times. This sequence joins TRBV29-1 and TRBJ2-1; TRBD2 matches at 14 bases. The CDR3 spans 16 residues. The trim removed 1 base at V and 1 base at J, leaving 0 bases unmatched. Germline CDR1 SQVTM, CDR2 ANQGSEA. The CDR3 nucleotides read TGCAGCGTTGAAGGGACTAGCGGGGGGTCCTACAATGAGCAGTTCTTC. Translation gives CSVEGTSGGSYNEQFF.

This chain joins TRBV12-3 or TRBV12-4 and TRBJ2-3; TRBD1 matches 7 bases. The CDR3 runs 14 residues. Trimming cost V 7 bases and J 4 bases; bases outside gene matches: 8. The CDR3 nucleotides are TGTGCCAGCACCAACAGGGGATGGGCAGATACGCAGTATTTT. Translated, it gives CASTNRGWADTQYF.

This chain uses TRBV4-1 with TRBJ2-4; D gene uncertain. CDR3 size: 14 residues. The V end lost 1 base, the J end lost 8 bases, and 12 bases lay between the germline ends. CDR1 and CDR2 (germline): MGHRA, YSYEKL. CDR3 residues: CASSQVGVLDIQYF. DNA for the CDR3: TGCGCCAGCAGCCAAGTTGGTGTTCTGGACATTCAGTACTTC.

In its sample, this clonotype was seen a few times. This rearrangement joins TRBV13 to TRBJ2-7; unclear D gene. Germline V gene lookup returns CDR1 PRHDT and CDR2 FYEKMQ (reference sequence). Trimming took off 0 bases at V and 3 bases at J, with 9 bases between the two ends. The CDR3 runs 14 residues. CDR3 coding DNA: TGTGCCAGCAGCTTAGGACGTAGTCTCTACGAGCAGTACTTC. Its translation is CASSLGRSLYEQYF.

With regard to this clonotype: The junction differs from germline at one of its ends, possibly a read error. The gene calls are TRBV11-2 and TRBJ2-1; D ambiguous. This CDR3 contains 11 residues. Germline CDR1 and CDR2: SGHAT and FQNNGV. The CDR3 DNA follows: TGTGTCAGCAGCTTAGAGCCTGAGCAGTTCTTC. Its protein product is CVSSLEPEQFF. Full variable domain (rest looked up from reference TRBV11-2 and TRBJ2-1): EAGVAQSPRYKIIEKRQSVAFWCNPISGHATLYWYQQILGQGPKLLIQFQNNGVVDDSQLPKDRFSAERLKGVDSTLKIQPAKLEDSAVYLCVSSLEPEQFFGPGTRLTVL.

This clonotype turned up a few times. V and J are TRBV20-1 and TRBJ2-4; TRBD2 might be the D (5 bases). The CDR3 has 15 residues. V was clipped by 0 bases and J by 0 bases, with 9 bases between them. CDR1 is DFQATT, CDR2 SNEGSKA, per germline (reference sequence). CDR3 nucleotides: TGCAGTGCTAGAGACAGACTAATAGCCAAAAACATTCAGTACTTC. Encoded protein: CSARDRLIAKNIQYF.

CDR3 loop: CASNSQGPSYGYTF. CDR3 bases: TGTGCCAGCAACTCTCAGGGACCGAGCTATGGCTACACCTTC. The chain couples TRBV12-3 or TRBV12-4 to TRBJ1-2; the D gene is possibly TRBD1 (5 bases). This CDR3 is 14 amino acids long. V lost 7 bases to trimming and J lost 4 bases, with 16 bases between them.

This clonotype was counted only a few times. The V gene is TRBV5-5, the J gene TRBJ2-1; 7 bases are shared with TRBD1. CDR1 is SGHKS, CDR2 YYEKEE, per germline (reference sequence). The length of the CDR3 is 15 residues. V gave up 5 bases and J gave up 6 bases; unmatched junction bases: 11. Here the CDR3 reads CASRLPGQYLNEQFF. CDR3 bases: TGTGCCAGCAGATTACCGGGACAGTACCTCAATGAGCAGTTCTTC. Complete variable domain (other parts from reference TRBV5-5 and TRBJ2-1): DAGVTQSPTHLIKTRGQQVTLRCSPISGHKSVSWYQQVLGQGPQFIFQYYEKEERGRGNFPDRFSARQFPNYSSELNVNALLLGDSALYLCASRLPGQYLNEQFFGPGTRLTVL.

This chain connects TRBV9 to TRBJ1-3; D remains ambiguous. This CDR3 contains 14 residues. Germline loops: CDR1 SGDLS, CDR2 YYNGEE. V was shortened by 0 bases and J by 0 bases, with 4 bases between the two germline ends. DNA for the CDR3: TGTGCCAGCAGCGTAGATCCCTCTGGAAACACCATATATTTT. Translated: CASSVDPSGNTIYF.

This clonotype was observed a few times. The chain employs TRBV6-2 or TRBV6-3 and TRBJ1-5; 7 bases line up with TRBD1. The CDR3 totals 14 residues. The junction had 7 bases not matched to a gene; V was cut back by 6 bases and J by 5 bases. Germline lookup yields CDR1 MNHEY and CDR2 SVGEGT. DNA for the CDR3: TGTGCCAGCAGAGACAGGGATAGGGATCAGCCCCAGCATTTT. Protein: CASRDRDRDQPQHF.

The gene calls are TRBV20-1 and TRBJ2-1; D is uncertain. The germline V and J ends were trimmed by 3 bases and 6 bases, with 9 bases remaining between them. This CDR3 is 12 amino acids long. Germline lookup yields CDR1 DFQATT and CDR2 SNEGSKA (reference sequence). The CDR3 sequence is CSARVYANEQFF. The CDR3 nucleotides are TGCAGTGCTAGGGTCTACGCCAATGAGCAGTTCTTC.

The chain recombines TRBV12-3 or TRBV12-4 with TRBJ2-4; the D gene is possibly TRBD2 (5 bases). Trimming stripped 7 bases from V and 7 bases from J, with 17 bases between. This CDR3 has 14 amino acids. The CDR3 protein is CASMDSFTSNIQYF. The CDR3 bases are TGTGCCAGCATGGACTCTTTTACTTCGAACATTCAGTACTTC.

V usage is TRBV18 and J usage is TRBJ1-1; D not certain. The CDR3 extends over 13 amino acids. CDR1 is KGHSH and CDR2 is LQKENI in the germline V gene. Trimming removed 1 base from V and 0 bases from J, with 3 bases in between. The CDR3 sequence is CASSPHVNTEAFF. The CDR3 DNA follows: TGTGCCAGCTCACCACATGTGAACACTGAAGCTTTCTTT.

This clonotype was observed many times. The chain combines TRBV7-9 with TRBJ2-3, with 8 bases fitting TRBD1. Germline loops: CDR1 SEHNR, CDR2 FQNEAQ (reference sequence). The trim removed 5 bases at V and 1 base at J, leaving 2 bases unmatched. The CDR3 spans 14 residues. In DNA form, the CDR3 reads TGTGCCAGCAGCCTGGGACAGGGCACAGATACGCAGTATTTT. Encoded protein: CASSLGQGTDTQYF.

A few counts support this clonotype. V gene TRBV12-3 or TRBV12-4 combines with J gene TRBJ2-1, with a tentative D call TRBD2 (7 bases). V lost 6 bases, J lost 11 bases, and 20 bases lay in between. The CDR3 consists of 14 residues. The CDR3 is CASSRTRGAVKQFF. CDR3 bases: TGTGCCAGCAGCCGAACCCGGGGGGCCGTAAAGCAGTTCTTC.

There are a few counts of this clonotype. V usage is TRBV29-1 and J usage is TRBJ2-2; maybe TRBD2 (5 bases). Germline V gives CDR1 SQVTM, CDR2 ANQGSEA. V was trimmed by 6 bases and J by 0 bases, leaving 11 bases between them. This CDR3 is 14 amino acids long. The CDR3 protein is CSVRPGANTGELFF. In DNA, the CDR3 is TGCAGCGTACGGCCCGGGGCGAACACCGGGGAGCTGTTTTTT.

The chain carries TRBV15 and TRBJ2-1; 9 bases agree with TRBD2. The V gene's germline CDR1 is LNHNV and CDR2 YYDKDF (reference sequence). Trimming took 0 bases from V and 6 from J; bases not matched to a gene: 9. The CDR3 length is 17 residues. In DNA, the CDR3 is TGTGCCACCAGCAGAGAGCTCCCGGGACTAGCTCCCAATGAGCAGTTCTTC. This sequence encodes CATSRELPGLAPNEQFF.